Each of the 16 T cell receptor beta chains below was sequenced from the same sample in a study of Ad26.COV2.S vaccination and SARS-CoV-2 variants. Sequencing was performed with immunoSEQ multiplex PCR; in TCRdb, only in-frame clones are kept and a portion is missing. Here the sample spans about 180,000 clones, about 83% being singletons. The specimen was peripheral blood, collected after recovery from COVID-19. The receptors come from a human donor who had recovered from COVID-19.

This clone was observed a few times. The chain combines TRBV6-6 with TRBJ2-1; D unresolved. The CDR3 sequence is 12 residues long. Germline V CDR1 and CDR2: MNHNY, SVGAGI (reference sequence). The V and J ends lost 2 bases and 8 bases respectively, with 7 bases between them. CDR3 region: CASSYRGDEQFF. DNA of the CDR3: TGTGCCAGCAGTTACCGTGGGGATGAGCAGTTCTTC.

The chain links TRBV9 to TRBJ1-1; D remains unclear. Trimming removed 2 bases at V and 2 bases at J, with 13 bases between. The CDR3 has 15 amino acids. Germline CDR1 and CDR2: SGDLS and YYNGEE. The CDR3 reads CASSVNGQRNTEAFF. The CDR3, as DNA: TGTGCCAGCAGCGTTAACGGTCAGCGAAACACTGAAGCTTTCTTT.

The chain has TRBV19 and TRBJ2-2; the D gene is possibly TRBD2 (5 bases). V gave up 3 bases and J gave up 5 bases, with 13 bases separating them. Germline CDR1 is LNHDA and CDR2 is SQIVND (reference sequence). The CDR3 covers 15 residues. The CDR3 coding sequence is TGTGCCAGTAGTATTGAGGACCCGGGGACCGGGGAGCTGTTTTTT. Protein sequence: CASSIEDPGTGELFF.

The chain joins TRBV7-8 to TRBJ2-7; weak D call: TRBD2 (5 bases). V was cut by 0 bases and J by 3 bases, with 12 bases left in between. The germline V gene encodes CDR1 SGHVS and CDR2 FQNEAQ. CDR3 length: 15 amino acids. CDR3 sequence: CASSLAAGENYEQYF. DNA of the CDR3: TGTGCCAGCAGCTTAGCGGCCGGGGAAAACTACGAGCAGTACTTC.

This chain links TRBV14 with TRBJ2-2; TRBD2 might be the D (6 bases). Germline CDR1 and CDR2: SGHDN and FVKESK. The V end was cut by 1 base, the J end by 3 bases, with 12 bases between. CDR3 length equals 16 residues. The CDR3, as DNA: TGTGCCAGCAGCCAAGGACTCGGGAGCCACACCGGGGAGCTGTTTTTT. Protein: CASSQGLGSHTGELFF.

This chain connects TRBV5-1 to TRBJ2-5, with no clear D. V gave up 10 bases and J gave up 0 bases, with 16 bases separating them. The germline CDR1 and CDR2 sequences are SGHRS and YFSETQ. This CDR3 is built from 14 residues. The CDR3 bases are TGCGCCTGTCAAGTGGGCAGGTACCAAGAGACCCAGTACTTC. This gives the protein CACQVGRYQETQYF.

The chain is built from TRBV29-1 and TRBJ2-1; 9 bases are shared with TRBD2. V lost 7 bases and J lost 8; bases outside the gene matches: 12. The CDR3 totals 14 residues. Germline-derived CDR1 and CDR2 are SQVTM and ANQGSEA. The CDR3 DNA reads TGCAGCGCCCGCGGGGGGGCGGTCCAGGATGAGCAGTTCTTC. It specifies CSARGGAVQDEQFF.

As DNA, the CDR3 is TGTGCCAGCAGAGCGATGGGCTACGAGCAGTACTTC. This sequence encodes CASRAMGYEQYF. This chain joins TRBV12-3 or TRBV12-4 and TRBJ2-7; D gene ambiguous. The CDR3 has 12 residues. V shed 6 bases and J shed 3 bases, with 9 bases lying between them.

The J gene is TRBJ1-1, the V gene TRBV10-2, with D possibly matching TRBD1 (6 bases). CDR3 length: 15 amino acids. Germline V gives CDR1 WSHSY, CDR2 SAAADI. The V end lost 4 bases, the J end lost 1 base, and 13 bases lay between the germline ends. This chain's CDR3 is CASSGVGGENTEAFF. In DNA form, the CDR3 reads TGCGCCAGCAGTGGGGTTGGGGGCGAGAACACTGAAGCTTTCTTT.

The V call is TRBV7-9, the J call TRBJ2-3, with 13 bases aligning to TRBD2. This CDR3 region has 16 residues. The V and J ends lost 6 bases and 9 bases, in that order; junction bases with no gene match: 12. Germline V CDR1 and CDR2: SEHNR, FQNEAQ (reference sequence). CDR3: CASRPTSGRARLTQYF. CDR3 in DNA: TGTGCCAGCAGGCCAACTAGCGGGAGGGCCCGGTTGACGCAGTATTTT.

V gene TRBV6-6 combines with J gene TRBJ1-2, with 7 nucleotides matching TRBD1. This CDR3 spans 13 amino acids. The V and J ends lost 6 bases and 2 bases, in that order; junction bases with no gene match: 3. CDR1 is MNHNY, CDR2 SVGAGI, per germline (reference sequence). In nucleotides, the CDR3 is TGTGCCAGCAGGACGACAGGGAACTATGGCTACACCTTC. Its protein is CASRTTGNYGYTF.

The rearrangement links TRBV7-9 to TRBJ2-4; 10 nucleotides align to TRBD1. The CDR3 runs to 13 residues. The V gene end was trimmed by 5 bases and the J gene end by 8 bases; junction bases not matched to a gene: 3. CDR1 is SEHNR and CDR2 is FQNEAQ in the germline V gene (reference sequence). The CDR3 reads CASSPGQGDIQYF. CDR3 bases: TGTGCCAGCAGCCCAGGACAGGGGGACATTCAGTACTTC.

CDR3 residues: CASSWTPVTTNEKLFF. The DNA for the CDR3 is TGTGCCAGCAGTTGGACCCCCGTGACGACTAATGAAAAACTGTTTTTT. V gene TRBV6-2 or TRBV6-3 combines with J gene TRBJ1-4; D is undetermined. Trimming took off 4 bases at V and 2 bases at J, with 14 bases between the two ends. The germline CDR1 and CDR2 sequences are MNHEY and SVGEGT. CDR3 length equals 16 residues.

This chain links TRBV5-1 with TRBJ2-1; D may be TRBD1 (6 bases). CDR3 size: 16 residues. V was shortened by 3 bases and J by 3 bases, with 16 bases between the two germline ends. The germline CDR1 and CDR2 sequences are SGHRS and YFSETQ. CDR3 residues: CASSSTTGSLYNEQFF. DNA for the CDR3: TGCGCCAGCAGCTCGACCACAGGGTCCCTCTACAATGAGCAGTTCTTC.

This sequence joins TRBV27 and TRBJ1-2, with TRBD1 matching over 8 bases. The CDR3 loop spans 13 amino acids. J lost 7 bases, V lost 5 bases, and 6 bases had no gene match. The germline V gene has CDR1 MNHEY and CDR2 SMNVEV (reference sequence). The DNA for the CDR3 is TGTGCCAGCAGTCTCACAGGGGGGAGTGGCTACACCTTC. Translating it yields CASSLTGGSGYTF.

The chain couples TRBV11-3 to TRBJ2-3, with a weak D call TRBD2 (5 bases). This CDR3 is 14 amino acids long. Germline CDR1 reads SGHNT; CDR2 reads YENEEA. The ends were cut back, 0 bases at V and 9 bases at J, with 13 bases in the middle. DNA for the CDR3: TGTGCCAGCAGCTTAGAGGGAGCTCAAAGGACGCAGTATTTT. The encoded protein is CASSLEGAQRTQYF.